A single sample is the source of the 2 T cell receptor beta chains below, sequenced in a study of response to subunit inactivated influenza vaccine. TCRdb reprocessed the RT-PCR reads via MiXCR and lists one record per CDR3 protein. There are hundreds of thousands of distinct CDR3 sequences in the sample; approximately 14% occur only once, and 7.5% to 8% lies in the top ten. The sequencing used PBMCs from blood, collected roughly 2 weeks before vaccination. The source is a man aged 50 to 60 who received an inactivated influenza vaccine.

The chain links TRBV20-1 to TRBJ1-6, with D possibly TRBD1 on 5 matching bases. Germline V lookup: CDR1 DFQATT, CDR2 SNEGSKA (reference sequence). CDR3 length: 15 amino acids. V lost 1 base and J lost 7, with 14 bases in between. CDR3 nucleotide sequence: TGCAGTGCTAGAGTAGCCGGGGGTGACAATTCACCCCTCCACTTT. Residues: CSARVAGGDNSPLHF.

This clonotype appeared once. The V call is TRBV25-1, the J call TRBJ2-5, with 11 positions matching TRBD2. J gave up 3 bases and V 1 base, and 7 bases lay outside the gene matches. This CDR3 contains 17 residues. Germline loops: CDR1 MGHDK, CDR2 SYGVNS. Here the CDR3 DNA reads TGTGCCAGCAGTGAATCCCGACTAGCGGGGTTAAAAGAGACCCAGTACTTC. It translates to CASSESRLAGLKETQYF.